These 11 T cell receptor beta chains share one sample of origin, sequenced in a study of radiation and T cells in renal cell carcinoma (dated by TCRdb to the early 2020s). Libraries came from the immunoSEQ multiplex PCR assay. TCRdb retrieved this table from immuneACCESS and kept in-frame rearrangements only. Not all clones are present; in checked studies, unresolved V genes account for under half, and no reason is known for the remainder. Counted in this sample were 70,000 to 80,000 clones; approximately 86% of them appeared once. The biggest ten clones account for about 23% of the sample. Sample time point, as interpreted from the label and publication: blood 2 weeks post-SBRT. In light of the paper, this sample's treatment or condition label describes: 15 Gy SBRT to primary tumor, nephrectomy 4 weeks later. The material was blood, obtained from a patient whose treatment included radiotherapy and nephrectomy. The receptor source for this set is a woman aged 50 to 60 with renal cell carcinoma.

This chain links TRBV11-3 with TRBJ2-2, with D tentatively TRBD2 (5 bases). Trimming took off 5 bases at V and 3 bases at J, with 13 bases between the two ends. Germline values: CDR1 SGHNT, CDR2 YENEEA. This CDR3 region has 15 residues. The CDR3 region is CASSPGLSYTGELFF. The CDR3 nucleotides read TGTGCCAGCAGCCCAGGACTTAGCTACACCGGGGAGCTGTTTTTT.

This chain uses TRBV7-2 with TRBJ2-2, with a tentative D call TRBD1 (5 bases). CDR3 length: 17 amino acids. Deletions cut 0 bases from V and 5 bases from J, with 16 bases between. Germline CDR1 SGHTA, CDR2 FQGNSA. The CDR3 sequence: CASSLARGRVVTGELFF. CDR3 coding DNA: TGTGCCAGCAGCTTAGCGCGCGGCAGGGTCGTAACCGGGGAGCTGTTTTTT.

V usage is TRBV7-6 and J usage is TRBJ1-1; D unclear. The germline V and J ends were trimmed by 1 base and 0 bases, with 6 bases remaining between them. The V gene's germline CDR1 is SGHVS and CDR2 FNYEAQ. The CDR3 sequence is 14 residues long. This CDR3 is CASSLGTMNTEAFF. The CDR3 DNA sequence: TGTGCCAGCAGCTTAGGGACCATGAACACTGAAGCTTTCTTT.

The chain is built from TRBV7-2 and TRBJ2-3, with D unresolved. This CDR3 is built from 14 residues. Germline V gene data show CDR1 as SGHTA and CDR2 as FQGNSA. V was pared by 4 bases and J by 0 bases, with 8 bases between. The CDR3 DNA is TGTGCCAGCAGCTCCCCCACTAGCACAGATACGCAGTATTTT. Its protein product is CASSSPTSTDTQYF.

V gene TRBV12-5 combines with J gene TRBJ1-1; the D is unclear. CDR1 is LGHNT and CDR2 is FRNRAP in the germline V gene. V lost 2 bases to trimming and J lost 10 bases, with 14 bases between them. The CDR3 runs to 13 residues. The CDR3 region has the DNA TGTGCTAGTGGTTTGCCCCCCGATACGCGAGCTTTCTTT. It yields the protein CASGLPPDTRAFF.

The J gene is TRBJ2-1, the V gene TRBV10-3; 7 positions match TRBD1. Unmatched junction bases numbered 4, after V lost 4 bases and J lost 1 base. CDR1 is ENHRY and CDR2 is SYGVKD in the germline V gene. The CDR3 runs 15 residues. The CDR3 spells CAISAGDRSYNEQFF. For the CDR3, the DNA is TGTGCCATCAGTGCAGGGGACAGATCCTACAATGAGCAGTTCTTC.

The chain couples TRBV21-1 to TRBJ2-7; whether TRBD1, the table's D call, matches the DNA was not checked. TRBV21-1 is assigned pseudogene status. The CDR3 is 18 residues long. The CDR3 region is CASSKGNQELYSSYEQYF. CDR3 DNA: TGTGCCAGCAGCAAAGGGAATCAGGAACTCTATAGCTCCTACGAGCAGTACTTC.

The chain links TRBV2 to TRBJ2-1; TRBD1 agrees at 9 bases. The CDR3 extends over 17 amino acids. Germline V CDR1 and CDR2: SNHLY, FYNNEI. With 11 bases clipped from V and 4 bases from J, the junction kept 18 bases outside the gene matches. The CDR3: CAGEPGQGLFQYNEQFF. Written as DNA, the CDR3 is TGTGCCGGAGAGCCGGGACAGGGTCTTTTCCAATACAATGAGCAGTTCTTC.

The rearrangement links TRBV10-1 to TRBJ2-3; D is undetermined. Between the trimmed V and J ends, which lost 1 base and 2 bases, there was a span of 16 bases. The CDR3 is 17 amino acids. CDR1 and CDR2 (germline): WNHNN, SYGVQD (reference sequence). The CDR3 DNA follows: TGCGCCAGCAGTGAGTTAGACTCCTCGAGAGACACAGATACGCAGTATTTT. Translated, it gives CASSELDSSRDTDTQYF.

The chain joins TRBV7-2 to TRBJ2-6; no firm D call. The V end lost 2 bases, the J end lost 2 bases, and 4 bases lay between the germline ends. The CDR3 contains 14 residues. Germline values: CDR1 SGHTA, CDR2 FQGNSA. Written as DNA, the CDR3 is TGTGCCAGCAGCTTAATAGCTGGGGCCAACGTCCTGACTTTC. This gives the protein CASSLIAGANVLTF.

Only one count was recorded for this clone. V and J are TRBV21-1 and TRBJ2-3; the tabulated D call, TRBD1, remains unverified against the DNA. TRBV21-1 represents a pseudogene. CDR3 length equals 14 residues. CDR3 region: CASRGTPTSDTQYF. The CDR3 nucleotides are TGTGCCAGCAGAGGGACACCAACCTCAGATACGCAGTATTTT.